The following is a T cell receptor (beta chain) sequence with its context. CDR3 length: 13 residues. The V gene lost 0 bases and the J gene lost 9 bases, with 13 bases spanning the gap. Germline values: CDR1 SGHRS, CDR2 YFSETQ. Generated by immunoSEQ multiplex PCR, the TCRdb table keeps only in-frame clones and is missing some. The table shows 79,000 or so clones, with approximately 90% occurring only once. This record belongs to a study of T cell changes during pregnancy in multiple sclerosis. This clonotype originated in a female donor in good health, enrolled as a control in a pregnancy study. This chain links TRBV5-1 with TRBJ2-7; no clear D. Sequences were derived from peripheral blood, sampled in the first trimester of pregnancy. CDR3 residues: CASSLEQRLGQYF. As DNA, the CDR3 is TGCGCCAGCAGCTTGGAGCAACGACTGGGGCAGTACTTC.